This T cell receptor beta chain emerged from a study of T-cell memory formation after mild COVID-19. The CDR3 runs to 14 residues. Germline assignment: CDR1 SGHTA and CDR2 FQGNSA. V was trimmed by 5 bases and J by 3 bases, leaving 11 bases between them. One entry per CDR3 protein results from TCRdb running MiXCR on the 5' RACE reads. The sample consists of around 300,000 distinct CDR3 sequences, roughly 15% of them appearing once. J is TRBJ1-5 and V is TRBV7-2; D gene uncertain. The sequence was obtained from a man aged 18 to 35 who had mild COVID-19 (a few samples of this study predate the infection). Cell type and time point are not known. The specimen was PBMCs or a T cell subset sorted from them (not recorded which). The CDR3 protein is CASSVGVNNQPQHF. In DNA, the CDR3 is TGTGCCAGCAGCGTTGGGGTTAACAATCAGCCCCAGCATTTT.